The sequence of this T cell receptor beta chain was determined in a study of cytomegalovirus exposure and HLA in healthy donors. Germline V CDR1 and CDR2: MDHEN, SYDVKM. The V gene lost 6 bases and the J gene lost 4 bases, with 10 bases spanning the gap. The CDR3 has 12 amino acids. Findings and limits, study-wide: Researchers counted some 150 TCR beta chains as cytomegalovirus-associated. According to a later analysis, donors in an Asian-associated ancestry cluster reportedly had fewer N-insertions than the roughly 670-donor mean. Serostatus for CMV was the only available immune exposure information.

With respect to this clone: Its specificity is not known.

PCR primers comprised 60 Vbeta and 13 Jbeta primers. The method was immunoSEQ multiplex PCR; TCRdb's version includes in-frame clones alone and lacks a portion of them. This sample yields around 190,000 clones, of which over 75% are seen a single time; about 2.5% belongs to the top ten. The rearrangement joins TRBV28 to TRBJ2-7; D is possibly TRBD2 (5 bases). The specimen was PBMCs. This TCR was sampled from a woman in her 50s in good health and CMV-seronegative. The CDR3 region is CASRLGDYEQYF. The DNA of the CDR3 is TGTGCCAGCAGACTGGGAGATTACGAGCAGTACTTC.